This T cell receptor beta chain stems from a study of blood T cell repertoires in COVID-19 (dated by TCRdb to the early 2020s). General notes on the study: Samples covering the acute and convalescent phases of COVID-19 were provided by collaborators in the United States, Italy and Spain. HLA class I and class II types, where available, came from metadata supplied by the sample provider rather than from assay-based typing. The repertoires were released in a freely available public database meant as a resource for research on the immune response to SARS-CoV-2. Samples came from the ongoing ImmuneRACE study (first 160 participants) plus 1,254 subjects from 6 global collaborators. Deeply sampled blood TCRbeta repertoires from subjects exposed to, actively infected with, or recovered from COVID-19 were included in the dataset. A de-identified subject ID, COVID-19 status, age in years and sex were almost always included in the sample metadata. The material from the prospective study consisted of cDNA or gDNA derived from T cells, B-cell-depleted T cells, or PBMCs. Overall results and qualifications from the work: The quantity of clinical and demographic metadata differed by source and by participant and was supplied without curation.

TCRbeta CDR3 regions were amplified from genomic DNA by means of the immunoSEQ Assay, a bias-controlled multiplex PCR. Concerning the study's data processing: Within the assay, amplification of reference gene primers was used to estimate how many nucleated cells each sample contained. To quantify the absolute abundance of each unique TCRbeta CDR3 rearrangement, sequence reads were collapsed and filtered. For each sample, productive Simpson clonality was calculated by taking the square root of Simpson's diversity index across productive rearrangements. The table comes from immuneACCESS by way of TCRdb, which keeps in-frame sequences with V and J called. Part of the clones is missing from these tables; in studies checked, under half for an unresolved V gene and the rest for unknown reasons. V and J calls plus clone size are reproduced from that table; the DNA served to infer D and trimming. Across this sample there are about 75,000 clones, with around nine tenths seen only once. The top ten clones comprise around 20% of the sample.

Trimming removed 5 bases from V and 2 bases from J; the gene matches leave 7 bases unexplained. Taken from the germline V gene, the CDR1 and CDR2 loops are MRHNA and SNTAGT. From the cysteine through the phenylalanine, the CDR3 covers 15 amino acids. Of all the DNA, just the CDR3 is kept, 45 bases in frame from base 1. The collaborating institutions used their own protocols to collect whole blood in K2EDTA tubes. For TCRbeta analysis, collaborator samples were shipped as frozen whole blood, as isolated PBMCs, or as DNA extracted from either sample type. A note on this clone: Its target antigen remains unknown. Within one base of it there is no much larger clone, and no base qualities were kept.

The receptor comes from a human donor in a cohort sampled during active COVID-19. The chain is assembled from TRBV6-4 and TRBJ1-2, with 8 junctional bases fitting TRBD1. Sequenced sample: peripheral blood. CDR3 region: CASSLQGVGNYGYTF. In nucleotide form, the sequence is TGTGCCAGCAGTTTACAGGGGGTGGGCAACTATGGCTACACCTTC.